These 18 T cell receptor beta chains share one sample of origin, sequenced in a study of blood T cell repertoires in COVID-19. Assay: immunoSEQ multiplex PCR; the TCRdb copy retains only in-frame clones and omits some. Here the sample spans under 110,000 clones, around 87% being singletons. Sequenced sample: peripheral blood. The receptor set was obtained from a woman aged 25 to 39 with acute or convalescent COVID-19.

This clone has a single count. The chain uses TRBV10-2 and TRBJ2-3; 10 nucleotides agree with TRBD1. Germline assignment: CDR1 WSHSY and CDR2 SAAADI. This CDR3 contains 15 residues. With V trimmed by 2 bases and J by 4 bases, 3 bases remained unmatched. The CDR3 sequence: CASSEGQGVADTQYF. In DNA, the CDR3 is TGCGCCAGCAGTGAGGGACAGGGGGTGGCAGATACGCAGTATTTT.

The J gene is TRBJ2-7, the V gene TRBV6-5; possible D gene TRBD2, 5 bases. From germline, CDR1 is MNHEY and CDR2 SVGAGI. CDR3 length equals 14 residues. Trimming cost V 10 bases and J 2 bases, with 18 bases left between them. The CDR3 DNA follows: TGTGCCACCTCTTGGGAGAGCCGCGCCTACGAGCAGTACTTC. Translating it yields CATSWESRAYEQYF.

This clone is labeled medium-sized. CDR3 in DNA: TGTGCCAGCAGACCGGGACAGGCGAACACCGGGGAGCTGTTTTTT. The encoded protein is CASRPGQANTGELFF. This sequence joins TRBV25-1 and TRBJ2-2, with 8 bases that match TRBD1. The germline CDR1 and CDR2 sequences are MGHDK and SYGVNS. There are 15 residues in the CDR3. V was pared by 6 bases and J by 0 bases, with 3 bases of the junction left unmatched. Full variable domain (remainder filled in from reference TRBV25-1 and TRBJ2-2): EADIYQTPRYLVIGTGKKITLECSQTMGHDKMYWYQQDPGMELHLIHYSYGVNSTEKGDLSSESTVSRIRTEHFPLTLESARPSHTSQYLCASRPGQANTGELFFGEGSRLTVL.

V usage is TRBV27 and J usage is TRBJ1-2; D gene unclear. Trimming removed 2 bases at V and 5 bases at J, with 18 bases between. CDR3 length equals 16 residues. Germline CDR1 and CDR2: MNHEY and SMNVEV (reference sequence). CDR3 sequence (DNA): TGTGCCAGCAGTTTAAACGGCAGAGGCCGTCCGTATGGCTACACCTTC. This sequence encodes CASSLNGRGRPYGYTF.

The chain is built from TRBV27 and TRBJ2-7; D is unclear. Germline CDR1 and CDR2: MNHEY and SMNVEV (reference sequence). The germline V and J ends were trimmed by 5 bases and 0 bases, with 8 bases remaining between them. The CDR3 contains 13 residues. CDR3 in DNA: TGTGCCAGCAGTCCGGCAGGCTCCTACGAGCAGTACTTC. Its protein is CASSPAGSYEQYF.

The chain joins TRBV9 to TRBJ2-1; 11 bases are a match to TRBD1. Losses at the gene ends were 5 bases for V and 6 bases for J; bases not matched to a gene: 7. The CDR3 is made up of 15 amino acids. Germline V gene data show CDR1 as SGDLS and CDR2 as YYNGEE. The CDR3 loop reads CASSQYGTGGNEQFF. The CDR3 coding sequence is TGTGCCAGCAGTCAGTACGGGACAGGGGGCAATGAGCAGTTCTTC.

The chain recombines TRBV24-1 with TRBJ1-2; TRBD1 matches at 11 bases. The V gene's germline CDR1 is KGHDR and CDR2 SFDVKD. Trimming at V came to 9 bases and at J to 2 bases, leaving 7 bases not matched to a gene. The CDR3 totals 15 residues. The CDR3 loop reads CATRGWDRGNYGYTF. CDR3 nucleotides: TGTGCCACCCGAGGTTGGGACAGGGGGAACTATGGCTACACCTTC.

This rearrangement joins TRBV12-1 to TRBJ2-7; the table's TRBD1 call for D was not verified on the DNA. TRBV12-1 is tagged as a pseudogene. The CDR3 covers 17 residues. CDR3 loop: CASSLTRGTGASYEQYF. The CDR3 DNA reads TGTGCCAGCAGCCTAACGAGGGGGACAGGGGCTTCCTACGAGCAGTACTTC.

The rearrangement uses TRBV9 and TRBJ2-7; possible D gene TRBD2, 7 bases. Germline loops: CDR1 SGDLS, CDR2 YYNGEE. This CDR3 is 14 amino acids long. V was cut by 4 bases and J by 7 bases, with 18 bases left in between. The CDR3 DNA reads TGTGCCAGCAGCTCCAGTGGGGGGGCGCGTGAGCAGTACTTC. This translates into CASSSSGGAREQYF.

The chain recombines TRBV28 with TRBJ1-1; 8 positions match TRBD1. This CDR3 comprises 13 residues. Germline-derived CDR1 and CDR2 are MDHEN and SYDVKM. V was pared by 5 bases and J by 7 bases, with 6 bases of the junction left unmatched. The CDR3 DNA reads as TGTGCCAGCAGTCTCGGGACAGGATTTGAAGCTTTCTTT. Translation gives CASSLGTGFEAFF.

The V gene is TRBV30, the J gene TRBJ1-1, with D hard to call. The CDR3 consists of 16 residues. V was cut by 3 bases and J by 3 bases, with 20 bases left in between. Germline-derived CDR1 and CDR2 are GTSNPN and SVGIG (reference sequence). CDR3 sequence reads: CAWSAELLGRYTEAFF. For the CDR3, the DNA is TGTGCCTGGAGCGCCGAGCTGTTAGGGAGGTACACTGAAGCTTTCTTT.

CDR3 DNA: TGTGCCAGCAGCATCCGGGACAGCCGAGAAGCTTTCTTT. Residues: CASSIRDSREAFF. The chain is built from TRBV11-2 and TRBJ1-1; 7 bases map to TRBD1. Germline lookup yields CDR1 SGHAT and CDR2 FQNNGV. Trimming removed 5 bases from V and 8 bases from J; junction bases left unmatched: 8. This CDR3 has 13 amino acids.

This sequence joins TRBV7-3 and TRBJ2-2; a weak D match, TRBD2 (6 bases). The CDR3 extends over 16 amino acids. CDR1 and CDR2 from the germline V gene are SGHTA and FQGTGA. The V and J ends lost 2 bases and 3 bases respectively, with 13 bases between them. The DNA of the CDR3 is TGTGCCAGCAGCTTAGGGGGAGGAGCGGACACCGGGGAGCTGTTTTTT. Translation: CASSLGGGADTGELFF.

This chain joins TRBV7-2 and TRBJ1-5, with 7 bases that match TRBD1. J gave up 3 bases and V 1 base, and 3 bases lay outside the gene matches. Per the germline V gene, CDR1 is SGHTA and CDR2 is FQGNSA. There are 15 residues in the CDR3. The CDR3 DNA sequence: TGTGCCAGCAGCTTAGGTGGGACAGACAATCAGCCCCAGCATTTT. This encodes CASSLGGTDNQPQHF.

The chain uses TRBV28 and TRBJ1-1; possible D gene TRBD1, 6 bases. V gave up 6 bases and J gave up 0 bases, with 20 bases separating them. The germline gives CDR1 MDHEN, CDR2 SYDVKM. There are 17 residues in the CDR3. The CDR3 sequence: CASSPAGGRGLNTEAFF. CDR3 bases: TGTGCCAGCAGCCCTGCGGGGGGGCGCGGCTTGAACACTGAAGCTTTCTTT.

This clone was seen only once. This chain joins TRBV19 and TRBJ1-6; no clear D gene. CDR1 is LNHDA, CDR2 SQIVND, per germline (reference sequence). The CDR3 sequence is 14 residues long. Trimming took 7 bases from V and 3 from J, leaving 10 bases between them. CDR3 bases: TGTGCCAGTACGGACTTAAACTATAATTCACCCCTCCACTTT. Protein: CASTDLNYNSPLHF.

The CDR3 here is CASSVDGHPTSSGNTIYF. The DNA for the CDR3 is TGTGCCAGCAGCGTAGACGGACATCCTACGAGCTCTGGAAACACCATATATTTT. This chain joins TRBV9 and TRBJ1-3; D is perhaps TRBD1 (5 bases). This CDR3 spans 18 amino acids. V was cut by 0 bases and J by 0 bases, with 16 bases left in between. The germline CDR1 and CDR2 sequences are SGDLS and YYNGEE.

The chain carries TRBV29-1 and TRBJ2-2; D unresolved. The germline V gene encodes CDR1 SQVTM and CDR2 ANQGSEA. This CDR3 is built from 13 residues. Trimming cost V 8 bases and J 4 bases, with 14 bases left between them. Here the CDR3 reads CSSNSVSTGELFF. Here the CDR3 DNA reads TGCAGCTCCAACAGTGTTTCCACCGGGGAGCTGTTTTTT.